This paragraph covers one T cell receptor (beta chain) sequence. Its antigen is unknown. No base quality information exists; no much larger clone differs at one position. These data belong to a study of radiation and T cells in renal cell carcinoma (dated by TCRdb to 2019 to 2021). Looking at the study overall: In total, fewer than 55 samples, comprising 26 tumors and roughly 27 peripheral blood samples, were subjected to TCR beta sequencing. The last blood draw occurred 4 weeks after radiation, at the same time as nephrectomy. Across all 55 or so samples, several million unique CDR3 nucleotide sequences, encoding 2,658,974 unique CDR3 amino acid sequences, were identified. On the study overall, not on this receptor specifically: In blood, the top tumor clonotypes increased between baseline and 2 weeks post-radiation and then shrank by 4 weeks, which suggests that tumor-resident clones expanded only transiently. Dynamics of the blood repertoire were not tracked past 4 weeks after treatment. Because the trial had a single-armed design, the trial could not examine how radiation dose or scheduling affected the TCR repertoire. Because no pretreatment tumor biopsies were available, whether clonotypes were present in the tumor at baseline could not be determined.

TCR beta libraries were generated from genomic DNA with the immunoSEQ kit, following the manufacturer's recommendations. To prepare libraries, a first multiplex PCR with proprietary primers was run, followed by a second PCR that added unique barcodes, and a bead cleanup was done after each round. A positive control reaction and a negative control reaction, both provided in the kit, were run with every batch of samples. The final libraries were assessed on an Agilent 4200 TapeStation D1000 ScreenTape, pooled by volume, and quantified by qPCR. Sequencing was performed on an Illumina NextSeq500 using a MidOutput 150-cycle cartridge, with 156 Read1 cycles, 15 Index1 cycles, and the kit custom primers. The pooled library was loaded at about 0.93 pM with roughly 19% PhiX control spiked in. In the authors' own workflow: Vendor-processed data were analyzed in R, with a clonotype defined as all T cells sharing the same CDR3 nucleotide sequence. In the clone abundance analyses, frequencies in each sample were normalized to that sample's 10,000 most abundant clones. Public T cell clones, averaging fewer than five per sample, were removed before analysis. An abundance difference of at least 32-fold between compartments was the criterion for calling clonotypes tumor-enriched or baseline blood-enriched. A beta-binomial differential abundance model was used to identify clonotypes that expanded or contracted between blood time points. Tumor-blood repertoire similarity was measured with the Baroni-Urbani and Buser coefficient, and groups were compared using two-tailed Wilcoxon tests in R. Sourced from immuneACCESS, this table was stored by TCRdb with only in-frame sequences that have V and J called. A share of the clones is absent; for the studies checked, an unresolved V gene accounts for under half, and the remainder has no known explanation. V and J calls and clone size are those listed in that table; D and trimming were worked out from the DNA. This sample is represented by about 140,000 clones; approximately 86% of them were singletons. Of the sample, 15% to 20% falls within the top ten clones.

A distance of 5 bases separates the germline ends of V and J, which lose 6 bases and 2 bases respectively. From the cysteine up to the phenylalanine, the CDR3 has a length of 11 residues. The read is trimmed to its CDR3 DNA, 33 bases read in frame from base 1. As encoded in the germline V gene (reference sequence), CDR1 is MNHEY while CDR2 is SMNVEV. Taken with the paper, the label for time point translates to: blood 4 weeks post-SBRT, at nephrectomy. The sample's treatment or condition label, decoded: 15 Gy SBRT to primary tumor, nephrectomy 4 weeks later. Samples were obtained from a clinical trial, in which 15 Gy stereotactic body radiation therapy was delivered to primary renal cell carcinomas and nephrectomy was performed 4 weeks later. To follow tumor-enriched clonotypes, serial peripheral blood was collected from radiation-treated patients at baseline and at 2 weeks and 4 weeks after SBRT. Every patient's renal cell carcinoma showed clear cell pathology. Genomic DNA for TCR sequencing was prepared using the QIAamp DNA Blood Mini Kit (Qiagen). Only samples passing all quality control checks were included in the analyses.

Here the chain combines TRBV27 and TRBJ2-7, with the identity of the D gene unclear. Sequences were derived from blood, sampled from a patient whose treatment included radiotherapy and nephrectomy. The TCR sequence derives from a woman aged 50 to 60 with renal cell carcinoma. The CDR3 corresponds to CASRDTYEQYF. The DNA is TGTGCCAGCAGAGATACCTACGAGCAGTACTTC.